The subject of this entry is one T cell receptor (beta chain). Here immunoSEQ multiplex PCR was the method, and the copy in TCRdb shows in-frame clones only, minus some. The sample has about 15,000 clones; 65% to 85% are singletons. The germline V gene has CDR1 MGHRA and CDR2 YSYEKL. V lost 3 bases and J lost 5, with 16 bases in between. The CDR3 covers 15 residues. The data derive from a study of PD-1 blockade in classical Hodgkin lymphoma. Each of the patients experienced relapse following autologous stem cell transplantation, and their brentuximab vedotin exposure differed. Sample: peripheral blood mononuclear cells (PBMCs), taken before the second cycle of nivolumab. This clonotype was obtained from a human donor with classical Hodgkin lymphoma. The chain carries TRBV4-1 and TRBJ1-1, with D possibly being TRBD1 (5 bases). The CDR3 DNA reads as TGCGCCAGCAGCCATGCCGACAGTAGGTGGACTGAAGCTTTCTTT. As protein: CASSHADSRWTEAFF.